The 21 T cell receptor beta chains below come from one sample, sequenced in a study of technical replicates of blood from several donors. The method was immunoSEQ multiplex PCR; TCRdb's version includes in-frame clones alone and lacks a portion of them. Among 50,000 to 80,000 clones listed, 75% to 90% were seen once. Source material: PBMCs. The source is a human donor in good health. Some clones in this sample may be carry-over from other donors' samples.

The chain has TRBV5-1 and TRBJ1-2; TRBD1 agrees at 9 bases. Germline V gene lookup returns CDR1 SGHRS and CDR2 YFSETQ. The CDR3 consists of 16 residues. The junction had 12 bases not matched to a gene; V was cut back by 4 bases and J by 5 bases. The CDR3 protein is CASSQTGGAGKYGYTF. The CDR3 DNA is TGCGCCAGCAGCCAAACAGGGGGCGCGGGGAAATATGGCTACACCTTC.

This chain links TRBV6-5 with TRBJ2-7; TRBD1 matches 7 bases. Germline V gene lookup returns CDR1 MNHEY and CDR2 SVGAGI. The CDR3 totals 14 residues. V shed 9 bases and J 4 bases; nucleotides not matched to a gene: 12. This chain's CDR3 is CASTDRDRTYEQYF. CDR3 coding DNA: TGTGCCAGTACGGACCGGGACAGAACTTACGAGCAGTACTTC.

This clone was seen once. The chain couples TRBV2 to TRBJ1-2; weak D call: TRBD1 (5 bases). Trimming took off 2 bases at V and 6 bases at J, with 10 bases between the two ends. CDR1 is SNHLY and CDR2 is FYNNEI in the germline V gene. This CDR3 contains 13 residues. The CDR3 DNA follows: TGTGCCAGCAGTGAATGGGGAGGGGATGGCTACACCTTC. This sequence encodes CASSEWGGDGYTF.

The rearrangement links TRBV18 to TRBJ1-6, with 7 bases fitting TRBD1. This CDR3 region has 15 residues. Germline values: CDR1 KGHSH, CDR2 LQKENI. The V gene end was trimmed by 5 bases and the J gene end by 7 bases; junction bases not matched to a gene: 8. CDR3 bases: TGTGCCAGCTCAGGGCGGGACAGCTTAAATTCACCCCTCCACTTT. Translated: CASSGRDSLNSPLHF.

The rearrangement links TRBV5-8 to TRBJ2-5; D not resolved. The CDR3 extends over 13 amino acids. CDR1 and CDR2 (germline): SGHTS, YDEGEE. Trimming stripped 1 base from V and 2 bases from J, with 6 bases between. CDR3 DNA: TGTGCCAGCAGCTTGTTCGTACAAGAGACCCAGTACTTC. Translation: CASSLFVQETQYF.

The genes are TRBV5-1 and TRBJ2-1; D may be TRBD2 (6 bases). The germline V gene encodes CDR1 SGHRS and CDR2 YFSETQ. V dropped 5 bases and J dropped 8 bases, with 17 bases sitting between them. CDR3 length: 14 residues. The CDR3 loop reads CASSSVAGRDEQFF. DNA for the CDR3: TGCGCCAGCAGTAGCGTGGCGGGGCGGGATGAGCAGTTCTTC. Full variable domain (remainder filled in from reference TRBV5-1 and TRBJ2-1): KAGVTQTPRYLIKTRGQQVTLSCSPISGHRSVSWYQQTPGQGLQFLFEYFSETQRNKGNFPGRFSGRQFSNSRSEMNVSTLELGDSALYLCASSSVAGRDEQFFGPGTRLTVL.

This clone was counted a few times. This chain links TRBV10-3 with TRBJ1-5, with TRBD1 as a possible D gene (6 bases). V was pared by 6 bases and J by 11 bases, with 17 bases between. In germline, CDR1 is ENHRY, CDR2 SYGVKD. This CDR3 is built from 13 residues. The chain's CDR3 is CAISSGQPPSQHF. For the CDR3, the DNA is TGTGCCATCAGCTCCGGACAGCCCCCGTCCCAGCATTTT.

V is TRBV6-1 and J is TRBJ2-7; the match to TRBD2 covers 10 bases. Germline V CDR1 and CDR2: MNHNS, SASEGT. The CDR3 is 15 residues long. The trim removed 3 bases at V and 4 bases at J, leaving 6 bases unmatched. CDR3 region: CASSEAPGLAYEQYF. For the CDR3, the DNA is TGTGCCAGCAGTGAGGCCCCGGGACTAGCGTACGAGCAGTACTTC.

V and J are TRBV7-2 and TRBJ1-5; maybe TRBD1 (6 bases). V lost 1 base to trimming and J lost 10 bases, with 17 bases between them. Germline lookup yields CDR1 SGHTA and CDR2 FQGNSA. The CDR3 totals 15 residues. CDR3 nucleotides: TGTGCCAGCAGCTTAGAAGGGACAACTCCCCAACCCCAGCATTTT. Translated: CASSLEGTTPQPQHF.

The chain carries TRBV11-2 and TRBJ2-3; 8 nucleotides agree with TRBD1. The CDR3 loop spans 14 amino acids. The ends lost 6 bases at V and 7 bases at J; junction bases unmatched: 9. CDR1 and CDR2 (germline): SGHAT, FQNNGV. The CDR3 spells CASRAGTGVYTQYF. The CDR3 coding sequence is TGTGCCAGCAGAGCCGGGACAGGAGTTTATACGCAGTATTTT.

This clone was seen a handful of times. The chain combines TRBV7-2 with TRBJ1-6, with 9 positions matching TRBD1. The CDR3 consists of 16 residues. Germline lookup yields CDR1 SGHTA and CDR2 FQGNSA. V trimming: 5 bases; J trimming: 5 bases; junction bases outside the gene matches: 7. The CDR3 here is CASSLHGQGNNSPLHF. The CDR3 nucleotides read TGTGCCAGCAGCCTTCACGGACAGGGGAATAATTCACCCCTCCACTTT.

A few counts support this clone. The V and J genes are TRBV7-2 and TRBJ1-5; a possible D gene is TRBD1 (6 bases). V was cut by 5 bases and J by 5 bases, with 13 bases left in between. Germline values: CDR1 SGHTA, CDR2 FQGNSA. This CDR3 has 14 amino acids. The DNA of the CDR3 is TGTGCCAGCAGCCTTTGGGCAGGGGATCAGCCCCAGCATTTT. Its protein product is CASSLWAGDQPQHF.

The CDR3 sequence is CASSLQTGPGNTIYF. The DNA of the CDR3 is TGCGCCAGCAGCCTACAGACAGGTCCTGGAAACACCATATATTTT. J is TRBJ1-3 and V is TRBV5-1, with D possibly TRBD1 on 6 matching bases. In germline, CDR1 is SGHRS, CDR2 YFSETQ. Deletions cut 4 bases from V and 2 bases from J, with 13 bases between. The CDR3 is 15 residues long.

The chain links TRBV11-2 to TRBJ2-3; TRBD2 aligns across 14 bases. The J segment lost 3 bases and the V segment lost 5 bases, leaving 13 bases of the junction unmatched. The germline CDR1 and CDR2 sequences are SGHAT and FQNNGV. The CDR3 is made up of 19 amino acids. DNA for the CDR3: TGTGCCAGCAGCCCAAGACCGGGACTAGCGGGAGTAGGTACAGATACGCAGTATTTT. Residues: CASSPRPGLAGVGTDTQYF.

This clone has a single count. The V call is TRBV5-4, the J call TRBJ2-2; TRBD2 might be the D (5 bases). There are 14 residues in the CDR3. Germline CDR1 reads SGHNT; CDR2 reads YYREEE (reference sequence). V lost 4 bases to trimming and J lost 4 bases, with 11 bases between them. The CDR3, as DNA: TGTGCCAGCAGCCCCGGTAGCGCCACCGGGGAGCTGTTTTTT. Protein: CASSPGSATGELFF.

The rearrangement links TRBV7-6 to TRBJ2-7; 7 bases align to TRBD2. The ends lost 5 bases at V and 7 bases at J; junction bases unmatched: 5. This CDR3 is 12 amino acids long. Germline assignment: CDR1 SGHVS and CDR2 FNYEAQ. In DNA, the CDR3 is TGTGCCAGCAGCACCCTCGGGGGGGAGCAGTACTTC. This encodes CASSTLGGEQYF.

In its sample, this clone was seen once. The rearrangement uses TRBV5-4 and TRBJ2-5; the D gene is possibly TRBD1 (5 bases). Germline V gene lookup returns CDR1 SGHNT and CDR2 YYREEE (reference sequence). The CDR3 consists of 12 residues. V shed 3 bases and J shed 5 bases, with 8 bases lying between them. The CDR3 coding sequence is TGTGCCAGCAGCTGGGGCCGGGAGACCCAGTACTTC. This sequence encodes CASSWGRETQYF.

The chain carries TRBV4-1 and TRBJ2-1; D call uncertain. Germline CDR1 is MGHRA and CDR2 is YSYEKL. Trimming left V 4 bases short and J 10 bases short, with 8 bases between. The CDR3 is 11 residues long. Written as DNA, the CDR3 is TGCGCCAGCAGCCGGCTAGAGGAGCAGTTCTTC. It specifies CASSRLEEQFF.

V is TRBV15 and J is TRBJ1-5; D is perhaps TRBD1 (5 bases). CDR1 LNHNV and CDR2 YYDKDF come from the germline V gene (reference sequence). The CDR3 loop spans 15 amino acids. The V and J ends lost 3 bases and 0 bases respectively, with 9 bases between them. The CDR3 DNA sequence: TGTGCCACCAGCAGGGGGGGTGGTAGCAATCAGCCCCAGCATTTT. This gives the protein CATSRGGGSNQPQHF.

The chain combines TRBV4-2 with TRBJ2-7; D ambiguous. CDR1 is LGHNA and CDR2 is YNFKEQ in the germline V gene. The CDR3 length is 13 residues. Trimming cost V 0 bases and J 1 base, with 4 bases left between them. The CDR3 DNA is TGTGCCAGCAGCCAAGACAGATCCTACGAGCAGTACTTC. It codes for CASSQDRSYEQYF.

The genes are TRBV12-5 and TRBJ2-5, with 7 bases that match TRBD2. The ends lost 5 bases at V and 4 bases at J; junction bases unmatched: 13. From germline, CDR1 is LGHNT and CDR2 FRNRAP. This CDR3 is built from 16 residues. As DNA, the CDR3 is TGTGCTAGTGGTGTCACGACTGGTGGGGGGGGAGAGACCCAGTACTTC. This encodes CASGVTTGGGGETQYF.